This is a list of T cell receptor beta chains from one sample in a study of spatial heterogeneity in lung cancer. TCRdb redid the calling of the 5' RACE reads with MiXCR, one entry per CDR3 protein. The data show about 38,000 distinct CDR3 sequences, 4% to 6% seen once. Material: PBMCs, obtained at surgery. The receptors stem from a female donor with early-stage non-small cell lung cancer. Both conserved end residues are part of each CDR3. Each record gives: V gene, CDR3 protein.

v_gene: TRBV20-1; CDR3aa: CSARSMDRAKVNYGYTF
v_gene: TRBV20-1; CDR3aa: CSAHSTPGQRSNTGELFF
v_gene: TRBV12-3/TRBV12-4; CDR3aa: CASSYRRPGAGTEAFF
v_gene: TRBV6-5; CDR3aa: CASMGRRYGYTF
v_gene: TRBV20-1; CDR3aa: CSAALGEQYF
v_gene: TRBV24-1; CDR3aa: CATSDFAAEAFF
v_gene: TRBV5-1; CDR3aa: CASSYGMADTQYF
v_gene: TRBV24-1; CDR3aa: CATSDLVGGPNTGELFF
v_gene: TRBV27; CDR3aa: CASRKGTGAGELFF
v_gene: TRBV12-3/TRBV12-4; CDR3aa: CASRYSGDNNEQFF
v_gene: TRBV18; CDR3aa: CASSQRGAAENEKLFF
v_gene: TRBV18; CDR3aa: CASTSGAVEKLFF
v_gene: TRBV7-3; CDR3aa: CASSLQGGGMTEAFF
v_gene: TRBV6-6; CDR3aa: CASSWRGNQETQYF
v_gene: TRBV7-2; CDR3aa: CASSLGTRTEAFF
v_gene: TRBV5-1; CDR3aa: CASSLTPQQETQYF
v_gene: TRBV7-9; CDR3aa: CASSLGDRGASRTQHF
v_gene: TRBV29-1; CDR3aa: CSVEDPQTGSGNTIYF
v_gene: TRBV6-4; CDR3aa: CASSERSSGANVLTF
v_gene: TRBV20-1; CDR3aa: CSATQPTGVTYEQYF
v_gene: TRBV28; CDR3aa: CASSRGLAGDPYEQYF
v_gene: TRBV12-5; CDR3aa: CASGYSTDTQYF
v_gene: TRBV20-1; CDR3aa: CSASYPSGGAEYIQYF
v_gene: TRBV6-5; CDR3aa: CASSYSREGSPLHF
v_gene: TRBV6-1; CDR3aa: CASSEATGVFYGYTF
v_gene: TRBV5-1; CDR3aa: CASSLARPNYGYTF
v_gene: TRBV20-1; CDR3aa: CSAGDRAVLAYEQYF
v_gene: TRBV29-1; CDR3aa: CSVEARYGYTF
v_gene: TRBV12-3/TRBV12-4; CDR3aa: CASENGRSGNTIYF
v_gene: TRBV19; CDR3aa: CASSILSGGTGYNEQFF
v_gene: TRBV3-1; CDR3aa: CASSQAGPGNTIYF
v_gene: TRBV20-1; CDR3aa: CSAGSGTSSYEQYF
v_gene: TRBV3-1; CDR3aa: CASSSSAYYEQYF
v_gene: TRBV2; CDR3aa: CASSTALSNQPQHF
v_gene: TRBV30; CDR3aa: CALGGFTQYF
v_gene: TRBV20-1; CDR3aa: CSARDHKGQLNTGELFF
v_gene: TRBV12-3/TRBV12-4; CDR3aa: CASSFSGEAFF
v_gene: TRBV12-3/TRBV12-4; CDR3aa: CASTQGHLIF
v_gene: TRBV11-2; CDR3aa: CASSPISSYEQYF
v_gene: TRBV7-9; CDR3aa: CASSRTGDQPQHF
v_gene: TRBV24-1; CDR3aa: CATRNRGRAKNIQYF
v_gene: TRBV20-1; CDR3aa: CSAHTGSSYEQYF
v_gene: TRBV29-1; CDR3aa: CSVRPGGETQYF
v_gene: TRBV4-2; CDR3aa: CASSQDPTERGNTGELFF
v_gene: TRBV24-1; CDR3aa: CATSLGDIFRF
v_gene: TRBV6-2/TRBV6-3; CDR3aa: CASYLRGSGANVLTF
v_gene: TRBV10-3; CDR3aa: CAISERRGEHTEAFF
v_gene: TRBV12-3/TRBV12-4; CDR3aa: CAIVGRGVGYTF
v_gene: TRBV6-2/TRBV6-3; CDR3aa: CASNPLTSGVRNEQFF
v_gene: TRBV12-3/TRBV12-4; CDR3aa: CASSLTRSTDTQYF
v_gene: TRBV5-1; CDR3aa: CASSLGTSGPNTGELFF
v_gene: TRBV5-1; CDR3aa: CASSLSGGAYNEQFF
v_gene: TRBV9; CDR3aa: CASSRDLSYNSPLHF
v_gene: TRBV7-2; CDR3aa: CASSPRQEGGELFF